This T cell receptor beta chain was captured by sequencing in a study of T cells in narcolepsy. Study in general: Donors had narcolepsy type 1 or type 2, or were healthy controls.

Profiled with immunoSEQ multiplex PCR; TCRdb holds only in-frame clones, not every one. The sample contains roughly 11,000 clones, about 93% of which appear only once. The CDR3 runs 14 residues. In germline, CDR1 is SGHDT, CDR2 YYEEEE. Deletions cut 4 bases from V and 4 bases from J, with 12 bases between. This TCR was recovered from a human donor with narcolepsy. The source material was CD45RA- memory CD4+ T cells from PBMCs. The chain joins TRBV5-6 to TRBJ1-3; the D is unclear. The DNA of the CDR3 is TGTGCCAGCAGCCTTACCTTGGTAGGAAACACCATATATTTT. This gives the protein CASSLTLVGNTIYF.